These 18 T cell receptor beta chains were all obtained from the same sample, sequenced in a study of T cell responses to AZD1222 COVID-19 vaccine. Assay used: immunoSEQ multiplex PCR; TCRdb lists only in-frame clones, some missing. Of 150,000 to 200,000 clones listed, more than 75% are singletons. This specimen consisted of peripheral blood, obtained on day 0 of AZD1222 vaccination. All receptors come from an adult in good health.

This clone was recorded a few times. The rearrangement links TRBV19 to TRBJ1-2, with TRBD1 matching 7 bases. Germline V CDR1 and CDR2: LNHDA, SQIVND (reference sequence). The CDR3 length is 11 residues. Trimming cost V 9 bases and J 10 bases; bases outside gene matches: 8. The DNA of the CDR3 is TGTGCCAGAAACCGGGACAGTATCTACACCTTC. Translation: CARNRDSIYTF.

The chain carries TRBV14 and TRBJ2-5, with D uncertain. This CDR3 spans 13 amino acids. The V end lost 1 base, the J end lost 0 bases, and 3 bases lay between the germline ends. Germline CDR1 is SGHDN and CDR2 is FVKESK. The CDR3 here is CASSQVNQETQYF. As DNA, the CDR3 is TGTGCCAGCAGCCAAGTAAACCAAGAGACCCAGTACTTC.

V gene TRBV7-2 combines with J gene TRBJ2-1; TRBD2 aligns across 7 bases. Looked up from germline, CDR1 is SGHTA and CDR2 is FQGNSA. Trimming at V came to 5 bases and at J to 6 bases, leaving 7 bases not matched to a gene. CDR3 size: 14 residues. Written as DNA, the CDR3 is TGTGCCAGCAGCCCAAGGCTAGCGGCCAATGAGCAGTTCTTC. Its translation: CASSPRLAANEQFF.

J is TRBJ2-7 and V is TRBV5-1, with D possibly being TRBD1 (6 bases). The CDR3 has 13 amino acids. Germline assignment: CDR1 SGHRS and CDR2 YFSETQ. The V end lost 6 bases, the J end lost 6 bases, and 16 bases lay between the germline ends. The CDR3 coding sequence is TGCGCCAGCAAACTCGGGGCAGGGGCCGAGCAGTACTTC. As protein: CASKLGAGAEQYF.

This rearrangement joins TRBV27 to TRBJ1-2, with 8 bases fitting TRBD1. Germline CDR1 MNHEY, CDR2 SMNVEV (reference sequence). CDR3 size: 15 residues. Trimming took 2 bases from V and 9 from J; bases not matched to a gene: 11. The CDR3 bases are TGTGCCAGCAGTTTAGGACAGGGTTACAGACAGAGCTACACCTTC. Amino acid sequence: CASSLGQGYRQSYTF.

This chain joins TRBV28 and TRBJ2-2; TRBD2 agrees at 14 bases. With V trimmed by 5 bases and J by 5 bases, 10 bases remained unmatched. The CDR3 is 18 amino acids. CDR1 and CDR2 from the germline V gene are MDHEN and SYDVKM. The chain's CDR3 is CASSKGLAGVWRTGELFF. The CDR3 bases are TGTGCCAGCAGTAAGGGACTAGCGGGAGTATGGCGGACCGGGGAGCTGTTTTTT.

V usage is TRBV2 and J usage is TRBJ1-2; 8 positions match TRBD1. Per germline, CDR1 SNHLY and CDR2 FYNNEI. This CDR3 comprises 15 residues. Trimming at V came to 4 bases and at J to 8 bases, leaving 12 bases not matched to a gene. The CDR3 protein is CASSGAERTGSGYTF. CDR3 nucleotide sequence: TGTGCCAGCAGTGGAGCTGAACGGACAGGGAGCGGCTACACCTTC.

CDR3 in DNA: TGTGCCAGCAGTTTCCTCCCATTACAGGGTTACGAGCAGTACTTC. This codes for CASSFLPLQGYEQYF. The chain links TRBV6-1 to TRBJ2-7; D is perhaps TRBD1 (6 bases). Between the trimmed V and J ends, which lost 5 bases and 4 bases, there was a span of 18 bases. Germline V lookup: CDR1 MNHNS, CDR2 SASEGT. This CDR3 region has 15 residues.

This chain joins TRBV5-1 and TRBJ2-2; no clear D gene. Looked up from germline, CDR1 is SGHRS and CDR2 is YFSETQ. The CDR3 length is 15 residues. V was pared by 1 base and J by 0 bases, with 7 bases between. The CDR3 spells CASSLTGANTGELFF. CDR3 coding DNA: TGCGCCAGCAGCTTGACCGGCGCGAACACCGGGGAGCTGTTTTTT. Supplemented by reference TRBV5-1 and TRBJ2-2, the full variable domain reads KAGVTQTPRYLIKTRGQQVTLSCSPISGHRSVSWYQQTPGQGLQFLFEYFSETQRNKGNFPGRFSGRQFSNSRSEMNVSTLELGDSALYLCASSLTGANTGELFFGEGSRLTVL.

This chain connects TRBV19 to TRBJ2-1, with D unresolved. Germline loops: CDR1 LNHDA, CDR2 SQIVND (reference sequence). With 3 bases removed from V and 4 bases from J, the gap between germline ends came to 7 bases. This CDR3 has 13 residues. CDR3 coding DNA: TGTGCCAGTAGTATCGGCGTTTACAATGAGCAGTTCTTC. It codes for CASSIGVYNEQFF. The variable domain in full, with the rest retrieved from reference TRBV19 and TRBJ2-1, is DGGITQSPKYLFRKEGQNVTLSCEQNLNHDAMYWYRQDPGQGLRLIYYSQIVNDFQKGDIAEGYSVSREKKESFPLTVTSAQKNPTAFYLCASSIGVYNEQFFGPGTRLTVL.

As regards this clone: This same CDR3 is encoded by further DNA sequences in the sample. The chain uses TRBV12-3 or TRBV12-4 and TRBJ1-2, with D possibly matching TRBD1 (5 bases). The length of the CDR3 is 12 residues. The germline V and J ends were trimmed by 1 base and 6 bases, with 6 bases remaining between them. For the CDR3, the DNA is TGTGCCAGCAGTTTAGGGGGGGATGGCTACACCTTC. Translating it yields CASSLGGDGYTF.

This clone has only one observation. This chain connects TRBV27 to TRBJ2-7, with D perhaps TRBD1 (5 bases). This CDR3 has 13 amino acids. Per the germline V gene, CDR1 is MNHEY and CDR2 is SMNVEV (reference sequence). The V gene lost 4 bases and the J gene lost 7 bases, with 14 bases spanning the gap. Here the CDR3 DNA reads TGTGCCAGCAGTTGGACACAGGTTGGAGAGCAGTACTTC. It yields the protein CASSWTQVGEQYF.

The CDR3 DNA follows: TGTGCCAGCAGCTTAGGACTTGCAGGGGGCATCACTGAAGCTTTCTTT. This codes for CASSLGLAGGITEAFF. The V gene is TRBV7-9, the J gene TRBJ1-1; TRBD1 matches at 8 bases. The V gene end was trimmed by 1 base and the J gene end by 4 bases; junction bases not matched to a gene: 8. CDR1 and CDR2 (germline): SEHNR, FQNEAQ (reference sequence). This CDR3 has 16 residues.

The gene calls are TRBV29-1 and TRBJ1-6; 9 bases match TRBD1. The V and J ends lost 8 bases and 17 bases, in that order; junction bases with no gene match: 22. Germline V gene sequence: CDR1 SQVTM, CDR2 ANQGSEA. This CDR3 spans 15 amino acids. The DNA of the CDR3 is TGCAGCCCCGAAAGACAGAGAGACAGGGGGTTCCCAGTCCACTTT. Protein: CSPERQRDRGFPVHF.

V usage is TRBV24-1 and J usage is TRBJ1-1; no reliable D call. V was pared by 2 bases and J by 5 bases, with 8 bases between. This CDR3 has 13 residues. In germline, CDR1 is KGHDR, CDR2 SFDVKD. The CDR3, as DNA: TGTGCCACCAGTGATTACCGAACAACTGAAGCTTTCTTT. Translation gives CATSDYRTTEAFF.

The chain is built from TRBV18 and TRBJ1-6; D is unresolved. The CDR3 contains 14 residues. CDR1 and CDR2 from the germline V gene are KGHSH and LQKENI. V gave up 5 bases and J gave up 8 bases, with 13 bases separating them. For the CDR3, the DNA is TGTGCCAGCTCATCCGGGCCCCAGGATTCACCCCTCCACTTT. Protein sequence: CASSSGPQDSPLHF.

The V and J genes are TRBV19 and TRBJ1-3; D remains unclear. The CDR3 is 14 residues long. CDR1 and CDR2 (germline): LNHDA, SQIVND (reference sequence). The V gene lost 7 bases and the J gene lost 0 bases, with 10 bases spanning the gap. This CDR3 is CASTAALSGNTIYF. The CDR3 nucleotides are TGTGCCAGTACCGCCGCGCTCTCTGGAAACACCATATATTTT.

The rearrangement links TRBV5-1 to TRBJ1-2, with 10 bases lining up with TRBD1. Germline V gene sequence: CDR1 SGHRS, CDR2 YFSETQ. The CDR3 consists of 13 residues. Trimming at V came to 4 bases and at J to 4 bases, leaving 1 base not matched to a gene. CDR3: CASSRDRGYGYTF. DNA for the CDR3: TGCGCCAGCAGCAGGGACAGGGGCTATGGCTACACCTTC.